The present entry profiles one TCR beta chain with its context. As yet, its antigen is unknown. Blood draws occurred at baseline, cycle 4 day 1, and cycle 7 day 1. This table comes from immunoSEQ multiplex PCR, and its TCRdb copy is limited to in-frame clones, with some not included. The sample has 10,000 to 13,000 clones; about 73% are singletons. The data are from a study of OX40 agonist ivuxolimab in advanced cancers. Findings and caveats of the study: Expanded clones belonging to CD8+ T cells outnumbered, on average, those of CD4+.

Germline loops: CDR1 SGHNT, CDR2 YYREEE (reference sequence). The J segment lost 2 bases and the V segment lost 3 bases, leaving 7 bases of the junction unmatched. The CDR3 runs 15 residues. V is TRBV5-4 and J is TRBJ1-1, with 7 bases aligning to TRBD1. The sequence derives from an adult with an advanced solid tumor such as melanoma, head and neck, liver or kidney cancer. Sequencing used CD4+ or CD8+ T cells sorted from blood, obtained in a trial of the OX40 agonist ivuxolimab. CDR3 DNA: TGTGCCAGCAGCTGGGCAGGGGGAGGTAACACTGAAGCTTTCTTT. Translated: CASSWAGGGNTEAFF.